One and the same sample provided the 9 T cell receptor beta chains below, sequenced in a study of blood T cell repertoires in COVID-19. The assay was immunoSEQ multiplex PCR, and TCRdb's table has in-frame clones only and misses some. The table lists 120,000 or so clones, roughly four fifths of them singletons. Input material: peripheral blood. These receptor sequences come from a human donor in a cohort sampled during active COVID-19.

The V and J genes are TRBV7-2 and TRBJ2-7, with 11 bases that match TRBD2. CDR3 length: 14 residues. V shed 2 bases and J 5 bases; nucleotides not matched to a gene: 2. Germline assignment: CDR1 SGHTA and CDR2 FQGNSA. CDR3: CASSLTSGGDEQYF. The CDR3 nucleotides read TGTGCCAGCAGCTTAACTAGCGGGGGAGACGAGCAGTACTTC.

V gene TRBV21-1 combines with J gene TRBJ2-1; no check of the table's D call, TRBD1, against the DNA was made. TRBV21-1 is a pseudogene locus. The CDR3 runs 15 residues. CDR3 nucleotide sequence: TGTGCCAGCAGCAAAGCGCCGAACAGGGGTAATGAGCAGTTCTTC. It yields the protein CASSKAPNRGNEQFF.

The rearrangement uses TRBV7-6 and TRBJ2-1, with 16 bases identical to TRBD2. The J segment lost 6 bases and the V segment lost 5 bases, leaving 7 bases of the junction unmatched. This CDR3 is built from 17 residues. CDR1 SGHVS and CDR2 FNYEAQ come from the germline V gene. CDR3 in amino acids: CASSPGLAGGPRNEQFF. CDR3 nucleotide sequence: TGTGCCAGCAGCCCGGGACTAGCGGGGGGGCCCCGCAATGAGCAGTTCTTC.

The chain combines TRBV7-8 with TRBJ2-1; 9 nucleotides line up with TRBD1. Germline lookup yields CDR1 SGHVS and CDR2 FQNEAQ. There are 15 residues in the CDR3. J lost 2 bases, V lost 3 bases, and 2 bases had no gene match. The CDR3 spells CASSLGQGTYNEQFF. CDR3 nucleotide sequence: TGTGCCAGCAGCTTGGGACAGGGCACCTACAATGAGCAGTTCTTC.

Comments on this clone: Relative to the germline gene, one junction end is altered; a read error may explain this. The V call is TRBV10-2, the J call TRBJ1-2, with 7 bases matching TRBD1. Germline lookup yields CDR1 WSHSY and CDR2 SAAADI. This CDR3 is 13 amino acids long. Here the CDR3 DNA reads TGCGCCAGCGGTGACAGGGCCGGCTATGGCTACACCTTC. Its protein product is CASGDRAGYGYTF.

This clone came up a few times. This rearrangement joins TRBV4-2 to TRBJ2-1, with TRBD2 matching 13 bases. The V segment lost 2 bases and the J segment 9 bases; nucleotides outside the gene matches: 4. Germline CDR1 reads LGHNA; CDR2 reads YNFKEQ. CDR3 length: 15 amino acids. The CDR3, as DNA: TGTGCCAGCAGCCAAACTAGCGGGGGGGCCCTTGAGCAGTTCTTC. Encoded protein: CASSQTSGGALEQFF.

For this clone: Other nucleotide sequences in the sample specify the same CDR3. The chain employs TRBV10-3 and TRBJ1-3, with 10 bases aligning to TRBD1. The V gene end was trimmed by 6 bases and the J gene end by 1 base; junction bases not matched to a gene: 0. The CDR3 runs to 14 residues. Germline CDR1 is ENHRY and CDR2 is SYGVKD. This CDR3 reads CAIRGQGSGNTIYF. CDR3 DNA sequence: TGTGCCATCAGGGGACAGGGGTCTGGAAACACCATATATTTT.

V and J are TRBV5-4 and TRBJ1-1; weak D call: TRBD1 (5 bases). CDR1 is SGHNT, CDR2 YYREEE, per germline (reference sequence). This CDR3 comprises 14 residues. Trimming cost V 4 bases and J 1 base, with 11 bases left between them. The CDR3 here is CASSPDGQNTEAFF. The CDR3 DNA is TGTGCCAGCAGCCCAGACGGACAGAACACTGAAGCTTTCTTT. Complete variable domain (other parts from reference TRBV5-4 and TRBJ1-1): ETGVTQSPTHLIKTRGQQVTLRCSSQSGHNTVSWYQQALGQGPQFIFQYYREEENGRGNFPPRFSGLQFPNYSSELNVNALELDDSALYLCASSPDGQNTEAFFGQGTRLTVV.

The chain is built from TRBV5-4 and TRBJ1-2, with D unresolved. The CDR3 contains 14 residues. From germline, CDR1 is SGHNT and CDR2 YYREEE (reference sequence). Trimming removed 0 bases from V and 7 bases from J, with 13 bases in between. CDR3 in amino acids: CASSLAAQLSGYTF. CDR3 in DNA: TGTGCCAGCAGCTTGGCTGCACAGCTTAGTGGCTACACCTTC. The full variable domain, rest sourced from reference TRBV5-4 and TRBJ1-2, is ETGVTQSPTHLIKTRGQQVTLRCSSQSGHNTVSWYQQALGQGPQFIFQYYREEENGRGNFPPRFSGLQFPNYSSELNVNALELDDSALYLCASSLAAQLSGYTFGSGTRLTVV.